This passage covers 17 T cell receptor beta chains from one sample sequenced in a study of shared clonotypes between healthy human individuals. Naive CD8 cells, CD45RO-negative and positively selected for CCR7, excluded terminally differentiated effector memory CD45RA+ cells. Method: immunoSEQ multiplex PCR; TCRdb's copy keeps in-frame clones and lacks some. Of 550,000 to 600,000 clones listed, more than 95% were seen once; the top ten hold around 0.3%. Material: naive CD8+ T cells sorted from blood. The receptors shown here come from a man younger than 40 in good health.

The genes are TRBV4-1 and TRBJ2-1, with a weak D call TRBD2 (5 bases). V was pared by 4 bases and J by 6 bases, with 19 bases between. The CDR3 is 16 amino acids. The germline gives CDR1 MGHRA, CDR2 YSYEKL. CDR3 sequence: CASSLLGLLAANEQFF. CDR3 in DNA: TGCGCCAGCAGCCTGTTAGGGTTGCTAGCCGCCAATGAGCAGTTCTTC.

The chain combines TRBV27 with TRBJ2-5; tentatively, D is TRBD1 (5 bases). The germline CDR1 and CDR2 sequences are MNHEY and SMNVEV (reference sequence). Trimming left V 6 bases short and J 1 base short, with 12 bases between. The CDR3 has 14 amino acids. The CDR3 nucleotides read TGTGCCAGCAGCCGAGGACACACCCAAGAGACCCAGTACTTC. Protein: CASSRGHTQETQYF.

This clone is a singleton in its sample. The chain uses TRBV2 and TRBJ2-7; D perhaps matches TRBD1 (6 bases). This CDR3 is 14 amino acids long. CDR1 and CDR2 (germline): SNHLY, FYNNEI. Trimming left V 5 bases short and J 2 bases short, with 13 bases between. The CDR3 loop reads CASSTPTGTYEQYF. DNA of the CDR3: TGTGCCAGCAGTACCCCGACAGGTACCTACGAGCAGTACTTC. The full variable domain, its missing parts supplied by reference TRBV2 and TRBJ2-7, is EPEVTQTPSHQVTQMGQEVILRCVPISNHLYFYWYRQILGQKVEFLVSFYNNEISEKSEIFDDQFSVERPDGSNFTLKIRSTKLEDSAMYFCASSTPTGTYEQYFGPGTRLTVT.

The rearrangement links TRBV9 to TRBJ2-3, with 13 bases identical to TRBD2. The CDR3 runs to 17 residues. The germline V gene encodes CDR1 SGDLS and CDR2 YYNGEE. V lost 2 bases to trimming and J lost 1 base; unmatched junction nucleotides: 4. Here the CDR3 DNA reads TGTGCCAGCAGCGTCCAACTAGCGGGAGGGGGCACAGATACGCAGTATTTT. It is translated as CASSVQLAGGGTDTQYF.

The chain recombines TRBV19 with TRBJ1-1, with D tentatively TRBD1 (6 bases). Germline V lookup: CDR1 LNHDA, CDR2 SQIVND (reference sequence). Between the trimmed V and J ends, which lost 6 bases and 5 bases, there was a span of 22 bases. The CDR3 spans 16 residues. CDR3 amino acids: CASRDPRWGQGTEAFF. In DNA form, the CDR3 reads TGTGCCAGTAGAGACCCCCGATGGGGGCAGGGTACTGAAGCTTTCTTT.

CDR3 coding DNA: TGTGCCAGCAGCGCATTAGCGGGAGGGCTCAATGAGCAGTTCTTC. Translation gives CASSALAGGLNEQFF. The chain recombines TRBV9 with TRBJ2-1; the match to TRBD2 covers 11 bases. After removal of 3 bases from V and 6 bases from J, the junction contained 5 bases not matched to a gene. Germline values: CDR1 SGDLS, CDR2 YYNGEE. The length of the CDR3 is 15 residues.

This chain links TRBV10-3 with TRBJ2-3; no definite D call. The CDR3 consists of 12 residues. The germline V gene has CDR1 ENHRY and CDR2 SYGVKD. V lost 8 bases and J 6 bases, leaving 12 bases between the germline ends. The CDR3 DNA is TGTGCCATCCGTCCAGCAGGTGATACGCAGTATTTT. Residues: CAIRPAGDTQYF.

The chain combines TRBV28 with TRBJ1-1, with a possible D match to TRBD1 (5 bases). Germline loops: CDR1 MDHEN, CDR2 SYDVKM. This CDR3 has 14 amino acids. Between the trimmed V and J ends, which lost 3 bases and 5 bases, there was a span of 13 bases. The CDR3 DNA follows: TGTGCCAGCAGTTTTCGGGGACTTGGGACTGAAGCTTTCTTT. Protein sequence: CASSFRGLGTEAFF.

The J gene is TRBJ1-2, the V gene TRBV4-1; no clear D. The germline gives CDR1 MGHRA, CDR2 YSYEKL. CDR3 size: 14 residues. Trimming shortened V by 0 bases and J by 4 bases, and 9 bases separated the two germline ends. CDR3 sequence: CASSQEADLYGYTF. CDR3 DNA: TGCGCCAGCAGCCAAGAGGCAGACCTCTATGGCTACACCTTC.

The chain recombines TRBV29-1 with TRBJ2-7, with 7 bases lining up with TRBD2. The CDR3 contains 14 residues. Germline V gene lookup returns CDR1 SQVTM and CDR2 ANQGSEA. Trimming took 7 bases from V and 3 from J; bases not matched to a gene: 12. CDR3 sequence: CSAEVGGDHYEQYF. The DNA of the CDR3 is TGCAGCGCCGAGGTGGGAGGGGATCACTACGAGCAGTACTTC.

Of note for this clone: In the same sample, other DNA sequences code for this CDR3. The DNA of the CDR3 is TGTGCCAGCAGCCCCGGACTCTCCTACGAGCAGTACTTC. As protein: CASSPGLSYEQYF. This sequence joins TRBV7-2 and TRBJ2-7; D may be TRBD2 (5 bases). The CDR3 has 13 amino acids. CDR1 and CDR2 from the germline V gene are SGHTA and FQGNSA. V shed 5 bases and J shed 0 bases, with 8 bases lying between them.

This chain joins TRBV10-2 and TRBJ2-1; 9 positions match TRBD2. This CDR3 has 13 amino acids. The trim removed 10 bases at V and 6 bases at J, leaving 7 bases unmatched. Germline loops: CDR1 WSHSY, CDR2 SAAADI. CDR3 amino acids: CAILSGSGNEQFF. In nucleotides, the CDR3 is TGCGCCATCCTTAGCGGGAGTGGCAATGAGCAGTTCTTC.

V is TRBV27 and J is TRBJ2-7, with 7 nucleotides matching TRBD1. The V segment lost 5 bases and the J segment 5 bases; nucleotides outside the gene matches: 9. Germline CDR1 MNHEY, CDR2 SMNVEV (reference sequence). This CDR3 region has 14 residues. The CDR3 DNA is TGTGCCAGCAGTAACGGACAGGCCGCGAACGAGCAGTACTTC. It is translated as CASSNGQAANEQYF.

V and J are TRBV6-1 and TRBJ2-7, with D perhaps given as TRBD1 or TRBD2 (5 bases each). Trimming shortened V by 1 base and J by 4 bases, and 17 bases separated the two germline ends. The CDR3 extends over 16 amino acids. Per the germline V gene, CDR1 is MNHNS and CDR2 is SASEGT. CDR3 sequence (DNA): TGTGCCAGCAGTGAAGACCGGGACCCAAGGGTATACGAGCAGTACTTC. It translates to CASSEDRDPRVYEQYF.

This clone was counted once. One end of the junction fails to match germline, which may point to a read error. For the CDR3, the DNA is TGCGCCAGCAGCTTGGGACTCGATGAGCGGTACTTC. Translation gives CASSLGLDERYF. The genes are TRBV5-1 and TRBJ2-7; D not resolved. CDR1 is SGHRS and CDR2 is YFSETQ in the germline V gene. CDR3 size: 12 residues.

The CDR3, as DNA: TGTGCCTGGGTCGAAGGGCCTAGCGGGGGCTCCTACAATGAGCAGTTCTTC. Translated: CAWVEGPSGGSYNEQFF. This chain connects TRBV30 to TRBJ2-1, with 10 bases that match TRBD2. This CDR3 spans 17 amino acids. V dropped 5 bases and J dropped 0; count of bases not matched to a gene: 10. The germline gives CDR1 GTSNPN, CDR2 SVGIG (reference sequence). Based on the CDR3 plus reference TRBV30 and TRBJ2-1, the full variable domain is SQTIHQWPATLVQPVGSPLSLECTVEGTSNPNLYWYRQAAGRGLQLLFYSVGIGQISSEVPQNLSASRPQDRQFILSSKKLLLSDSGFYLCAWVEGPSGGSYNEQFFGPGTRLTVL.

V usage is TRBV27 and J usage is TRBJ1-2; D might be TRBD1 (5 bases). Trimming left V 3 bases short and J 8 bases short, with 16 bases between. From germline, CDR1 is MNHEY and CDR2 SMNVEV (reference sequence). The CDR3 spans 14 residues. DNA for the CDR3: TGTGCCAGCAGTTTCTCGGGGGAGTTTGAGGGCTACACCTTC. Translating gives CASSFSGEFEGYTF.